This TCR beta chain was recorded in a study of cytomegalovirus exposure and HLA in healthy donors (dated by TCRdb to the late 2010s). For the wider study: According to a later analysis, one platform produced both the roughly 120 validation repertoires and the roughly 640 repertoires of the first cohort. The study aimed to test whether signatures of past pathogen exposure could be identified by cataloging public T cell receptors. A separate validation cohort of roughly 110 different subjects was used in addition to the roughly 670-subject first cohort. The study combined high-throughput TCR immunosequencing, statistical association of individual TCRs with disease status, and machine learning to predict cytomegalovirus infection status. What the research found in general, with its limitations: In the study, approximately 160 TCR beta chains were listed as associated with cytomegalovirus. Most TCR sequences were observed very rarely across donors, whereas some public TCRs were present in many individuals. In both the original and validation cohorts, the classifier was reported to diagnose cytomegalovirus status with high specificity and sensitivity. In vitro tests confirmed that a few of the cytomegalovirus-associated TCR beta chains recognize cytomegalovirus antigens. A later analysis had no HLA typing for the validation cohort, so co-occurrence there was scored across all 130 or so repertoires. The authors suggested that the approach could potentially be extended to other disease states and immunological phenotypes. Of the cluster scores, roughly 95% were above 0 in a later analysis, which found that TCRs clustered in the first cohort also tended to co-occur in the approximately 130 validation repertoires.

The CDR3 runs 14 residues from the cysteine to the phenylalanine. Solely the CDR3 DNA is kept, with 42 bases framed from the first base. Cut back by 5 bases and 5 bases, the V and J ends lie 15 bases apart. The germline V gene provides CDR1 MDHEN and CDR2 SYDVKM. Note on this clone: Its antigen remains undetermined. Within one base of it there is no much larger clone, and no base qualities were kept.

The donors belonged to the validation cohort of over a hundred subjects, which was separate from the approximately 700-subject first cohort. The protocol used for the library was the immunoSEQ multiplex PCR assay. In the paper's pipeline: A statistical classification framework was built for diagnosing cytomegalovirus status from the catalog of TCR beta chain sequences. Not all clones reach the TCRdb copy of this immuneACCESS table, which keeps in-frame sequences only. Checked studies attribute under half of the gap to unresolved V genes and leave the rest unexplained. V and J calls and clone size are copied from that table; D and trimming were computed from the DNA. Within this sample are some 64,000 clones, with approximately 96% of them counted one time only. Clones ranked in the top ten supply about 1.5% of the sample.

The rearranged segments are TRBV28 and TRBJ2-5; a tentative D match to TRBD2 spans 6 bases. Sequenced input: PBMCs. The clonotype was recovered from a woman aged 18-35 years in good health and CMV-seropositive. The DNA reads TGTGCCAGCAGTGCCGGGACTTTCCTTGAGACCCAGTACTTC. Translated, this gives CASSAGTFLETQYF.